This entry lists 23 T cell receptor beta chains sequenced from one sample in a study of regulatory T cells in long-lasting Graves disease. Libraries of TCR beta came from iRepertoire HTBI primers plus Arm-PCR of CDR3 regions. TCRdb re-analysed the multiplex PCR reads in MiXCR, keeping a single row per CDR3 protein. The sample carries 350,000 to 500,000 distinct CDR3 sequences, about a sixth recorded once. Time point noted: newly diagnosed GD, antithyroid drugs for less than 3 months. Extracted RNA from PBMCs served as the source of the TCR library. This same sample was also taken into another study, of T cells in Graves' hyperthyroidism and ophthalmopathy.

The sequenced sample was peripheral blood mononuclear cells (PBMCs), obtained at new diagnosis, from a patient treated with antithyroid drugs. Receptors were obtained from a woman aged 25 to 39 with Graves disease.

This clonotype showed up many times. The rearrangement joins TRBV28 to TRBJ1-4; 7 nucleotides align to TRBD1. The CDR3 totals 13 residues. Trimming cost V 2 bases and J 7 bases; bases outside gene matches: 1. Germline V gene lookup returns CDR1 MDHEN and CDR2 SYDVKM. The CDR3 here is CASSLNRGEKLFF. CDR3 nucleotide sequence: TGTGCCAGCAGTTTAAACAGGGGTGAAAAACTGTTTTTT.

The genes are TRBV7-2 and TRBJ2-5; no reliable D call. The V end lost 5 bases, the J end lost 4 bases, and 11 bases lay between the germline ends. CDR3 length: 13 amino acids. Germline V gene data show CDR1 as SGHTA and CDR2 as FQGNSA. The CDR3 nucleotides are TGTGCCAGCAGCCCCGGTCCTCTAGAGACCCAGTACTTC. Translation gives CASSPGPLETQYF.

This clonotype was detected many times. The V and J genes are TRBV3-1 and TRBJ2-1; the D call may be TRBD1 or TRBD2 (5 bases each). The CDR3 totals 15 residues. V was trimmed by 3 bases and J by 0 bases, leaving 9 bases between them. Germline-derived CDR1 and CDR2 are LGHDT and YNNKEL (reference sequence). The CDR3 coding sequence is TGTGCCAGCAGCCACAGGGAGAGCTCCTACAATGAGCAGTTCTTC. It is translated as CASSHRESSYNEQFF.

In its sample, this clonotype was seen many times. This CDR3 reads CSVEAVPGQGSSYEQYF. The CDR3 DNA follows: TGCAGCGTTGAAGCGGTTCCGGGACAGGGCTCTTCCTACGAGCAGTACTTC. The chain recombines TRBV29-1 with TRBJ2-7, with 9 nucleotides matching TRBD1. Looked up from germline, CDR1 is SQVTM and CDR2 is ANQGSEA. The CDR3 loop spans 17 amino acids. J gave up 1 base and V 1 base, and 11 bases lay outside the gene matches.

This clonotype was counted between two and nine times. This chain connects TRBV3-1 to TRBJ2-2; perhaps D is TRBD1 or TRBD2 (5 bases each). The CDR3 length is 15 residues. V lost 1 base, J lost 5 bases, and 11 bases lay in between. Germline V lookup: CDR1 LGHDT, CDR2 YNNKEL (reference sequence). In DNA, the CDR3 is TGTGCCAGCAGCCAAGTTCTGAGGGGAACCGGGGAGCTGTTTTTT. Amino acids: CASSQVLRGTGELFF. Complete variable domain (other parts from reference TRBV3-1 and TRBJ2-2): DTAVSQTPKYLVTQMGNDKSIKCEQNLGHDTMYWYKQDSKKFLKIMFSYNNKELIINETVPNRFSPKSPDKAHLNLHINSLELGDSAVYFCASSQVLRGTGELFFGEGSRLTVL.

This clonotype was observed a handful of times. The V and J genes are TRBV12-3 or TRBV12-4 and TRBJ1-5; no clear D. Deletions cut 3 bases from V and 7 bases from J, with 7 bases between. The CDR3 has 12 residues. CDR3 in amino acids: CASSFPWQPQHF. CDR3 coding DNA: TGTGCCAGCAGTTTCCCCTGGCAGCCCCAGCATTTT.

This clonotype was seen a few times. The chain couples TRBV27 to TRBJ2-1, with 8 nucleotides matching TRBD1. V lost 5 bases to trimming and J lost 8 bases; unmatched junction nucleotides: 11. The CDR3 length is 15 residues. The germline V gene encodes CDR1 MNHEY and CDR2 SMNVEV (reference sequence). This CDR3 is CASSQETDRDHEQFF. Written as DNA, the CDR3 is TGTGCCAGCAGTCAAGAAACGGACAGGGACCATGAGCAGTTCTTC.

This clonotype turned up a few times. J is TRBJ2-7 and V is TRBV5-1; D not certain. Trimming pared 4 bases from V and 0 bases from J, leaving 11 bases between. Germline lookup yields CDR1 SGHRS and CDR2 YFSETQ. This CDR3 is built from 14 residues. The CDR3, as DNA: TGCGCCAGCAGCCGTGTCATGAGCTCCTACGAGCAGTACTTC. It translates to CASSRVMSSYEQYF.

A few counts support this clonotype. The J gene is TRBJ1-1, the V gene TRBV10-3; D uncertain. V was shortened by 5 bases and J by 0 bases, with 13 bases between the two germline ends. The CDR3 has 15 residues. From germline, CDR1 is ENHRY and CDR2 SYGVKD. The CDR3 bases are TGTGCCATCAGTCCGCGAGCAGTCATGAACACTGAAGCTTTCTTT. It translates to CAISPRAVMNTEAFF.

This clonotype has more than one count but fewer than ten. CDR3 nucleotides: TGTGCCAGCAGTCAAAACAGTAAAGAGACCCAGTACTTC. Translating it yields CASSQNSKETQYF. The rearrangement links TRBV12-3 or TRBV12-4 to TRBJ2-5; D is undetermined. The CDR3 covers 13 residues. Trimming removed 5 bases at V and 3 bases at J, with 10 bases between.

This clonotype came up a few times. The junction does not match germline at one end; this may be a read error. The rearrangement links TRBV7-7 to TRBJ2-5; no definite D call. The V gene's germline CDR1 is SSHAT and CDR2 FNYEAQ (reference sequence). This CDR3 is built from 14 residues. CDR3 coding DNA: TGTGCTAGCAGAACCGGGCTTAGCATGGAGACCCAGTACTTC. Its protein is CASRTGLSMETQYF.

In this sample, this clonotype turned up once. This sequence joins TRBV4-3 and TRBJ2-1, with 14 bases fitting TRBD2. Trimming removed 4 bases from V and 1 base from J; junction bases left unmatched: 9. This CDR3 spans 19 amino acids. CDR1 is LGHNA and CDR2 is YSLEER in the germline V gene. The CDR3 loop reads CASSRQTSGRAGSYNEQFF. The CDR3 DNA is TGCGCCAGCAGCCGCCAGACTAGCGGGAGGGCCGGGTCCTACAATGAGCAGTTCTTC.

As concerns this clonotype: This may be a read error, as it is one base from a much larger clone. DNA of the CDR3: TGTGCCGGCAGTTTATCTTACAGCAACTATGGCTACACCTTC. It specifies CAGSLSYSNYGYTF. The chain joins TRBV12-3 or TRBV12-4 to TRBJ1-2; D gene ambiguous. The CDR3 totals 14 residues.

This clonotype was observed at least ten times. This chain connects TRBV28 to TRBJ1-1; D is ambiguous. The CDR3 sequence is 13 residues long. Trimming removed 2 bases from V and 4 bases from J, with 8 bases in between. Germline V gene sequence: CDR1 MDHEN, CDR2 SYDVKM. DNA of the CDR3: TGTGCCAGCAGTTTAACGACTGCCACTGAAGCTTTCTTT. Translation gives CASSLTTATEAFF.

This clonotype was observed at least ten times. The chain carries TRBV28 and TRBJ2-7, with D unclear. CDR3 length: 14 residues. Germline V gives CDR1 MDHEN, CDR2 SYDVKM. The V end lost 3 bases, the J end lost 0 bases, and 9 bases lay between the germline ends. CDR3 bases: TGTGCCAGCAGTTTGAACACCCACTCCTACGAGCAGTACTTC. It yields the protein CASSLNTHSYEQYF.

This rearrangement joins TRBV19 to TRBJ2-2; 7 bases match TRBD2. The germline V gene encodes CDR1 LNHDA and CDR2 SQIVND (reference sequence). CDR3 length: 15 residues. Germline trimming cut 6 bases from V and 5 bases from J; bases unmatched to any gene: 9. CDR3 DNA sequence: TGTGCCAGTAGCCGAGGGACTACCCCAACCGGGGAGCTGTTTTTT. Residues: CASSRGTTPTGELFF.

The sample holds a few counts of this clonotype. The chain is built from TRBV20-1 and TRBJ2-7; weak D call: TRBD2 (6 bases). V was clipped by 0 bases and J by 2 bases, with 17 bases between them. Germline V CDR1 and CDR2: DFQATT, SNEGSKA (reference sequence). This CDR3 is built from 16 residues. CDR3 amino acids: CSARDLLSERAYEQYF. CDR3 DNA sequence: TGCAGTGCTAGAGATCTTCTTTCTGAGCGGGCCTACGAGCAGTACTTC.

This rearrangement joins TRBV9 to TRBJ1-5, with no clear D. V dropped 8 bases and J dropped 0 bases, with 12 bases sitting between them. This CDR3 is 14 amino acids long. In germline, CDR1 is SGDLS, CDR2 YYNGEE. CDR3 bases: TGTGCCAGTTCTACAGAGTATAGCAATCAGCCCCAGCATTTT. It is translated as CASSTEYSNQPQHF.

On this clonotype itself: Just one base apart from a much larger clone, this may be a read error. This rearrangement joins TRBV11-2 to TRBJ1-2; no clear D gene. The CDR3 consists of 18 residues. V lost 1 base to trimming and J lost 3 bases, with 21 bases between them. Germline V lookup: CDR1 SGHAT, CDR2 FQNNGV. In nucleotides, the CDR3 is TGTGCCAGCAGCTTAGCTCGCCGTTTCTCCCTCGCTGACTATGGCTACACCTTC. It encodes CASSLARRFSLADYGYTF.

This clonotype was found many times. The rearrangement links TRBV6-5 to TRBJ2-1, with 9 positions matching TRBD2. The CDR3 covers 14 residues. The germline V gene has CDR1 MNHEY and CDR2 SVGAGI. The J segment lost 12 bases and the V segment lost 2 bases, leaving 8 bases of the junction unmatched. As DNA, the CDR3 is TGTGCCAGCAGTTACGACCGGCTAGCGGGATTGCAGTTCTTC. Amino acids: CASSYDRLAGLQFF.

This clonotype was found many times. The chain couples TRBV11-2 to TRBJ2-2; D possibly matches TRBD1 or TRBD2 (6 bases each). The CDR3 runs 17 residues. The V end was cut by 6 bases, the J end by 2 bases, with 19 bases between. Germline V gene lookup returns CDR1 SGHAT and CDR2 FQNNGV. The CDR3 bases are TGTGCCAGCAGACCGAACCTAGGGGGGTTTAACACCGGGGAGCTGTTTTTT. Its protein is CASRPNLGGFNTGELFF.

The chain carries TRBV20-1 and TRBJ2-2; 10 positions agree with TRBD2. Germline V CDR1 and CDR2: DFQATT, SNEGSKA (reference sequence). V gave up 0 bases and J gave up 4 bases; unmatched junction bases: 5. This CDR3 contains 16 residues. As DNA, the CDR3 is TGCAGTGCTAGAGAAAATCAGCGGGAGGGCACCGGGGAGCTGTTTTTT. Translation gives CSARENQREGTGELFF.

This clonotype was counted at least ten times. V gene TRBV6-1 combines with J gene TRBJ1-5; D not resolved. The CDR3 totals 10 residues. V dropped 8 bases and J dropped 7 bases, with 6 bases sitting between them. Germline-derived CDR1 and CDR2 are MNHNS and SASEGT. CDR3 sequence reads: CASSDQPQHF. The CDR3 DNA follows: TGTGCCAGCTCGGACCAGCCCCAGCATTTT.